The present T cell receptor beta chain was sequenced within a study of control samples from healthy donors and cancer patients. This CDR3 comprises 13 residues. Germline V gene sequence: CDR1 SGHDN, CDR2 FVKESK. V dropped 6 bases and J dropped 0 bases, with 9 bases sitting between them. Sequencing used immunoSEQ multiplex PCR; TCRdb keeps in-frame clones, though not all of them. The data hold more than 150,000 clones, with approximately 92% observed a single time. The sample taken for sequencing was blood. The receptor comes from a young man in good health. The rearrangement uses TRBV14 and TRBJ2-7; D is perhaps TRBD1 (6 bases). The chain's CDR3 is CASRGTSSYEQYF. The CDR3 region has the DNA TGTGCCAGCAGGGGGACATCCTCCTACGAGCAGTACTTC.